These T cell receptor beta chains were read from a single sample in a study of regulatory T cells in long-lasting Graves disease. One entry per CDR3 protein results from TCRdb running MiXCR on the multiplex PCR reads. This table has more than 400,000 distinct CDR3 sequences, about 15% appearing once. The same specimen was also included in a second study, on T cells in Graves' hyperthyroidism and ophthalmopathy.

Sample: peripheral blood mononuclear cells (PBMCs), taken at new diagnosis, from a patient treated with antithyroid drugs. The source is a woman in her twenties or thirties with Graves disease. Both conserved end residues are part of each CDR3. A D gene is named only where the DNA matches it firmly. Clone size is given for some rows only: seen once, a few or many times, or a class if the clone is expanded.

j_call: TRBJ2-7
d_call: -
clone_size: many
v_call: TRBV18
cdr3_aa: CASSPPPGGLVAYEQYF
cdr3_nt: TGTGCCAGCTCACCACCTCCCGGGGGGCTGGTAGCGTACGAGCAGTACTTC

j_call: TRBJ2-6
d_call: -
clone_size: -
v_call: TRBV30
cdr3_aa: CAWSYGSGANVLTF
cdr3_nt: TGTGCCTGGAGTTATGGATCTGGGGCCAACGTCCTGACTTTC

j_call: TRBJ2-2
d_call: -
clone_size: -
v_call: TRBV28
cdr3_aa: CASSAPRGYTGELFF
cdr3_nt: TGTGCCAGCAGCGCCCCCCGGGGGTACACCGGGGAGCTGTTTTTT

j_call: TRBJ1-4
d_call: -
clone_size: few
v_call: TRBV6-5
cdr3_aa: CASSSAGGLIEKLFF
cdr3_nt: TGTGCCAGCAGTTCCGCGGGGGGACTAATCGAAAAACTGTTTTTT

j_call: TRBJ1-4
d_call: -
clone_size: many
v_call: TRBV30
cdr3_aa: CAWSQGTNEKLFF
cdr3_nt: TGTGCCTGGAGCCAGGGAACTAATGAAAAACTGTTTTTT

j_call: TRBJ2-2
d_call: -
clone_size: many
v_call: TRBV15
cdr3_aa: CATSRDQLTGELFF
cdr3_nt: TGTGCCACCAGCAGAGATCAACTCACCGGGGAGCTGTTTTTT

j_call: TRBJ2-7
d_call: -
clone_size: -
v_call: TRBV7-2
cdr3_aa: CASSKTRGPYEQYF
cdr3_nt: TGTGCCAGCAGCAAAACCAGGGGTCCCTACGAGCAGTACTTC

j_call: TRBJ2-7
d_call: TRBD2
clone_size: -
v_call: TRBV5-5
cdr3_aa: CASRQTSGRAYEQYF
cdr3_nt: TGTGCCAGTAGGCAAACTAGCGGGAGGGCCTACGAGCAGTACTTC

j_call: TRBJ1-1
d_call: -
clone_size: -
v_call: TRBV6-1
cdr3_aa: CAGSEAVWGAEAFF
cdr3_nt: TGTGCCGGCAGTGAAGCTGTCTGGGGCGCTGAAGCTTTCTTT

j_call: TRBJ1-1
d_call: -
clone_size: many
v_call: TRBV18
cdr3_aa: CASSELTGRNTEAFF
cdr3_nt: TGTGCCAGCTCAGAACTAACAGGGCGGAACACTGAAGCTTTCTTT

j_call: TRBJ1-2
d_call: -
clone_size: many
v_call: TRBV5-8
cdr3_aa: CASSLVFGYTF
cdr3_nt: TGTGCCAGCAGCTTGGTGTTTGGCTACACCTTC

j_call: TRBJ1-1
d_call: -
clone_size: many
v_call: TRBV18
cdr3_aa: CASSPPYPSHTEAFF
cdr3_nt: TGTGCCAGCTCACCACCTTATCCCTCTCACACTGAAGCTTTCTTT

j_call: TRBJ2-1
d_call: -
clone_size: many
v_call: TRBV6-2/TRBV6-3
cdr3_aa: CASSYRLYNEQFF
cdr3_nt: TGTGCCAGCAGTTACCGGCTTTACAATGAGCAGTTCTTC

j_call: TRBJ2-7
d_call: TRBD2
clone_size: many
v_call: TRBV20-1
cdr3_aa: CSASASGRGYEQYF
cdr3_nt: TGCAGTGCCTCGGCGAGCGGGAGGGGGTACGAGCAGTACTTC

j_call: TRBJ1-1
d_call: TRBD1
clone_size: many
v_call: TRBV9
cdr3_aa: CASSAQGQGNTEAFF
cdr3_nt: TGTGCCAGCAGCGCCCAGGGACAGGGAAACACTGAAGCTTTCTTT

j_call: TRBJ2-7
d_call: -
clone_size: many
v_call: TRBV29-1
cdr3_aa: CSVGPRQLAEQYF
cdr3_nt: TGCAGCGTTGGCCCGAGGCAGCTCGCCGAGCAGTACTTC

j_call: TRBJ2-1
d_call: -
clone_size: many
v_call: TRBV6-5
cdr3_aa: CASSYSARSSYNEQFF
cdr3_nt: TGTGCCAGCAGTTACTCAGCGAGGAGCTCCTACAATGAGCAGTTCTTC

j_call: TRBJ2-7
d_call: TRBD2
clone_size: -
v_call: TRBV20-1
cdr3_aa: CSARGGRASYEQYF
cdr3_nt: TGCAGTGCTAGGGGCGGGAGGGCTTCTTACGAGCAGTACTTC

j_call: TRBJ2-1
d_call: TRBD2
clone_size: many
v_call: TRBV27
cdr3_aa: CASSLSRLAGVDEQFF
cdr3_nt: TGTGCCAGCAGTTTATCGAGGCTAGCGGGAGTCGATGAGCAGTTCTTC

j_call: TRBJ2-1
d_call: TRBD2
clone_size: many
v_call: TRBV5-1
cdr3_aa: CASSLPGLAGGNEQFF
cdr3_nt: TGCGCCAGCAGCTTGCCGGGACTAGCGGGAGGGAATGAGCAGTTCTTC

j_call: TRBJ1-2
d_call: -
clone_size: -
v_call: TRBV7-3
cdr3_aa: CASSLNPQDSGLGCTF
cdr3_nt: TGTGCCAGCAGCTTAAACCCTCAGGACAGCGGTCTTGGCTGCACCTTC

j_call: TRBJ1-1
d_call: -
clone_size: many
v_call: TRBV29-1
cdr3_aa: CSVGGSGWLNTEAFF
cdr3_nt: TGCAGCGTTGGTGGGAGTGGGTGGCTGAACACTGAAGCTTTCTTT

j_call: TRBJ2-1
d_call: -
clone_size: -
v_call: TRBV9
cdr3_aa: CASSAWSPVNEQFF
cdr3_nt: TGTGCCAGCAGCGCCTGGTCACCTGTCAATGAGCAGTTCTTC

j_call: TRBJ1-1
d_call: -
clone_size: -
v_call: TRBV29-1
cdr3_aa: CSVEDGGEAFF
cdr3_nt: TGCAGCGTTGAGGATGGAGGTGAAGCTTTCTTT

j_call: TRBJ2-1
d_call: TRBD2
clone_size: few
v_call: TRBV6-5
cdr3_aa: CASSYLGTSTNEQFF
cdr3_nt: TGTGCCAGCAGTTACCTCGGGACTAGCACCAATGAGCAGTTCTTC

j_call: TRBJ1-4
d_call: -
clone_size: few
v_call: TRBV7-8
cdr3_aa: CASSSRGAGLTEKLFF
cdr3_nt: TGTGCCAGCAGCTCTCGGGGCGCAGGGCTAACAGAAAAACTGTTTTTT

j_call: TRBJ1-1
d_call: TRBD1
clone_size: many
v_call: TRBV6-2/TRBV6-3
cdr3_aa: CASRAGQGFDAFF
cdr3_nt: TGTGCCAGCAGGGCCGGACAGGGGTTTGATGCTTTCTTT

j_call: TRBJ2-1
d_call: -
clone_size: many
v_call: TRBV24-1
cdr3_aa: CATSDGLSVGVYNEQFF
cdr3_nt: TGTGCCACCAGTGATGGGTTGTCCGTTGGGGTTTACAATGAGCAGTTCTTC

j_call: TRBJ2-7
d_call: -
clone_size: -
v_call: TRBV16
cdr3_aa: CASSASGVTYEQYF
cdr3_nt: TGTGCCAGCAGCGCTTCAGGGGTTACCTACGAGCAGTACTTC

j_call: TRBJ2-1
d_call: -
clone_size: few
v_call: TRBV27
cdr3_aa: CASSLRRWHEQFF
cdr3_nt: TGTGCCAGCAGCCTCCGCAGGTGGCATGAGCAGTTCTTC

j_call: TRBJ1-3
d_call: -
clone_size: many
v_call: TRBV7-8
cdr3_aa: CASSPRVGPLGNTIYF
cdr3_nt: TGTGCCAGCAGCCCAAGAGTTGGGCCACTCGGAAACACCATATATTTT

j_call: TRBJ2-3
d_call: TRBD1
clone_size: many
v_call: TRBV5-1
cdr3_aa: CASSLEQGAGDTQYF
cdr3_nt: TGCGCCAGCAGCTTGGAACAGGGGGCAGGAGATACGCAGTATTTT

j_call: TRBJ2-1
d_call: TRBD2
clone_size: -
v_call: TRBV15
cdr3_aa: CATSRGAGGNSYNEQFF
cdr3_nt: TGTGCCACCAGCAGAGGAGCGGGAGGCAACTCCTACAATGAGCAGTTCTTC

j_call: TRBJ2-3
d_call: -
clone_size: many
v_call: TRBV6-2/TRBV6-3
cdr3_aa: CASSYGQQAQYF
cdr3_nt: TGTGCCAGCAGTTACGGACAACAGGCGCAGTATTTT

j_call: TRBJ1-6
d_call: TRBD1
clone_size: -
v_call: TRBV19
cdr3_aa: CATRRDSFDSPLHF
cdr3_nt: TGTGCCACCCGCAGGGACAGTTTCGATTCACCCCTCCACTTT

j_call: TRBJ2-7
d_call: TRBD2
clone_size: many
v_call: TRBV7-9
cdr3_aa: CASSSSGRIYEQYF
cdr3_nt: TGTGCCAGCAGTTCTAGCGGGAGAATATACGAGCAGTACTTC

j_call: TRBJ2-3
d_call: -
clone_size: -
v_call: TRBV2
cdr3_aa: CASSAATDTQYF
cdr3_nt: TGTGCCAGCAGTGCGGCCACAGATACGCAGTATTTT

j_call: TRBJ2-1
d_call: TRBD2
clone_size: few
v_call: TRBV28
cdr3_aa: CATLSGHEQFF
cdr3_nt: TGTGCCACCCTTAGCGGGCATGAGCAGTTCTTC

j_call: TRBJ1-2
d_call: -
clone_size: many
v_call: TRBV7-8
cdr3_aa: CASSYRVANYGYTF
cdr3_nt: TGTGCCAGCAGCTACAGGGTCGCCAACTATGGCTACACCTTC

j_call: TRBJ2-5
d_call: TRBD2
clone_size: many
v_call: TRBV28
cdr3_aa: CASLRRAAGAGETQYF
cdr3_nt: TGTGCCAGCTTAAGGCGGGCAGCGGGAGCGGGAGAGACCCAGTACTTC

j_call: TRBJ2-5
d_call: -
clone_size: many
v_call: TRBV11-2
cdr3_aa: CASSLRTLVQPETQYF
cdr3_nt: TGTGCCAGCAGCTTACGGACACTCGTTCAGCCGGAGACCCAGTACTTC

j_call: TRBJ1-4
d_call: TRBD1
clone_size: few
v_call: TRBV7-9
cdr3_aa: CASSPRGTGEEKLFF
cdr3_nt: TGTGCCAGCAGCCCCCGCGGGACAGGTGAAGAAAAACTGTTTTTT

j_call: TRBJ2-3
d_call: -
clone_size: many
v_call: TRBV2
cdr3_aa: CASMGDARGTDTQYF
cdr3_nt: TGTGCCAGCATGGGGGATGCTCGGGGGACAGATACGCAGTATTTT

j_call: TRBJ2-1
d_call: TRBD1
clone_size: many
v_call: TRBV7-9
cdr3_aa: CASSQQGASNEQFF
cdr3_nt: TGTGCCAGCAGCCAGCAGGGGGCTTCTAATGAGCAGTTCTTC

j_call: TRBJ1-5
d_call: -
clone_size: few
v_call: TRBV10-3
cdr3_aa: CAISESRGGQPQHF
cdr3_nt: TGTGCCATCAGTGAGTCGAGAGGTGGCCAGCCCCAGCATTTT

j_call: TRBJ2-1
d_call: -
clone_size: many
v_call: TRBV5-6
cdr3_aa: CASSPAGVDEQFF
cdr3_nt: TGTGCCAGCAGCCCCGCAGGGGTAGATGAGCAGTTCTTC

j_call: TRBJ2-1
d_call: TRBD2
clone_size: few
v_call: TRBV14
cdr3_aa: CASSHGSSGSNEQFF
cdr3_nt: TGTGCCAGCAGCCACGGGAGTAGCGGGAGCAATGAGCAGTTCTTC

j_call: TRBJ2-7
d_call: TRBD1
clone_size: many
v_call: TRBV28
cdr3_aa: CASSSPRQGYEQYF
cdr3_nt: TGTGCCAGCAGTTCACCGCGACAGGGCTACGAGCAGTACTTC

j_call: TRBJ1-5
d_call: -
clone_size: many
v_call: TRBV30
cdr3_aa: CACSAMNFNQPQHF
cdr3_nt: TGTGCCTGTTCCGCGATGAACTTTAATCAGCCCCAGCATTTT

j_call: TRBJ1-5
d_call: -
clone_size: -
v_call: TRBV9
cdr3_aa: CASSPDAGSNQPQHF
cdr3_nt: TGTGCCAGCAGCCCCGATGCAGGGAGCAATCAGCCCCAGCATTTT

j_call: TRBJ2-3
d_call: TRBD2
clone_size: many
v_call: TRBV20-1
cdr3_aa: CSASGTSGLTDTQYF
cdr3_nt: TGCAGTGCTAGCGGGACTAGCGGCCTTACAGATACGCAGTATTTT

j_call: TRBJ2-3
d_call: -
clone_size: many
v_call: TRBV27
cdr3_aa: CASSSQLGDQDTQYF
cdr3_nt: TGTGCCAGCAGTTCACAGCTGGGGGATCAAGATACGCAGTATTTT

j_call: TRBJ1-6
d_call: -
clone_size: -
v_call: TRBV2
cdr3_aa: CASSEDISSSYNSPLHF
cdr3_nt: TGTGCCAGCAGTGAGGACATCTCGAGCTCCTATAATTCACCCCTCCACTTT

j_call: TRBJ1-4
d_call: TRBD1
clone_size: many
v_call: TRBV3-1
cdr3_aa: CASSQMTGAHEKLFF
cdr3_nt: TGTGCCAGCAGCCAAATGACAGGGGCACATGAAAAACTGTTTTTT

j_call: TRBJ1-2
d_call: -
clone_size: many
v_call: TRBV18
cdr3_aa: CASSPVNRNNYGYTF
cdr3_nt: TGTGCCAGCTCACCGGTGAACAGAAATAACTATGGCTACACCTTC

j_call: TRBJ1-5
d_call: TRBD1
clone_size: few
v_call: TRBV28
cdr3_aa: CASRTGGVNQPQHF
cdr3_nt: TGTGCCAGCAGAACAGGGGGCGTTAATCAGCCCCAGCATTTT

j_call: TRBJ2-2
d_call: -
clone_size: -
v_call: TRBV2
cdr3_aa: CASGGRDGNTGELFF
cdr3_nt: TGTGCCAGCGGAGGCAGGGACGGTAACACCGGGGAGCTGTTTTTT

j_call: TRBJ1-4
d_call: -
clone_size: many
v_call: TRBV30
cdr3_aa: CAWSELLRWGPTNEKLFF
cdr3_nt: TGTGCCTGGTCAGAGCTCCTAAGGTGGGGGCCAACAAATGAAAAACTGTTTTTT

j_call: TRBJ1-1
d_call: TRBD1
clone_size: many
v_call: TRBV3-1
cdr3_aa: CASRHLGTGNTEAFF
cdr3_nt: TGTGCCAGCAGACATTTAGGGACAGGGAACACTGAAGCTTTCTTT